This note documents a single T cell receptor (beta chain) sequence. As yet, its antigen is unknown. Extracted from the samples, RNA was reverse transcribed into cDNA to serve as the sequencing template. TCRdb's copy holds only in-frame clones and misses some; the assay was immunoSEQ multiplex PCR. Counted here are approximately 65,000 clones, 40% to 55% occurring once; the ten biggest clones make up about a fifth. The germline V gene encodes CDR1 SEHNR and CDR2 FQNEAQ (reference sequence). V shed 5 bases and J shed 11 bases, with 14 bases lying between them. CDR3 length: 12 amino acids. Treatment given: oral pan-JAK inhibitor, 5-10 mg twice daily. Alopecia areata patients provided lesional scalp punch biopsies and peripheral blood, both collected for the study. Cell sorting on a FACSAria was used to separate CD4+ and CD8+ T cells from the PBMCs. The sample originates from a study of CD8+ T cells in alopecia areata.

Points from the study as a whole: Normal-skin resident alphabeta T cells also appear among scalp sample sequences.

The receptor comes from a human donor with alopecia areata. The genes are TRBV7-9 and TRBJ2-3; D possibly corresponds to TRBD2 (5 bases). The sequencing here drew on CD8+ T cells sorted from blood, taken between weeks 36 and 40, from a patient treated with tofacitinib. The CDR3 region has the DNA TGTGCCAGCAGCCGCCGGGATCCCGGGCAGTATTTT. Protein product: CASSRRDPGQYF.